This is a list of T cell receptor beta chains from one sample in a study of blood T cells in healthy people across ages. TCRdb independently ran MiXCR on the 5' RACE reads; one entry per CDR3 protein. Found here are about 730,000 distinct CDR3 sequences, roughly 44% of them singletons; the top ten hold 20%. What was sequenced was blood. These receptors all stem from an older woman in good health. Each CDR3 is given with its conserved first and last residue. The D gene is left open where the match is weak. Part of the rows lack a size; the others show once, few, many or a class for expanded clones.

>TRBD1|TRBV12-3/TRBV12-4|NA|TRBJ2-7
CASSSRQGGVGEQYF
TGTGCCAGCAGTTCGCGACAGGGGGGTGTAGGAGAGCAGTACTTC
>NA|TRBV7-2|NA|TRBJ2-7
CASSLAGGSGYEQYF
TGTGCCAGCAGCCTCGCGGGTGGTAGCGGTTACGAGCAGTACTTC
>NA|TRBV29-1|NA|TRBJ2-7
CSIEDAYNEQYF
TGCAGCATTGAAGATGCCTACAATGAGCAGTACTTC
>NA|TRBV18|NA|TRBJ1-1
CASSPDGMNTEAFF
TGTGCCAGCTCACCGGACGGAATGAACACTGAAGCTTTCTTT
>NA|TRBV10-3|NA|TRBJ1-1
CAISEGVGDLAFF
TGTGCCATCAGTGAGGGGGTTGGGGATTTGGCTTTCTTT
>NA|TRBV7-3|NA|TRBJ2-5
CASSKGPSQETQYF
TGTGCCAGCAGCAAGGGACCGAGCCAAGAGACCCAGTACTTC
>NA|TRBV7-6|NA|TRBJ2-7
CASSLSLAYNEQYF
TGTGCCAGCAGCTTATCACTAGCCTACAATGAGCAGTACTTC
>NA|TRBV18|NA|TRBJ2-4
CASSPPTLGEQYF
TGTGCCAGCTCACCACCAACATTGGGAGAGCAGTACTTC
>NA|TRBV20-1|NA|TRBJ1-6
CSARFAGGNSPLHF
TGCAGTGCTAGGTTCGCCGGAGGTAATTCACCCCTCCACTTT
>TRBD1|TRBV6-5|few|TRBJ2-7
CASNPTGGTYEQYF
TGTGCCAGCAACCCGACAGGGGGTACCTACGAGCAGTACTTC
>TRBD2|TRBV10-3|few|TRBJ2-5
CAISSSSGSWNEQYF
TGTGCCATCAGTTCCTCTAGCGGGAGCTGGAATGAGCAGTACTTC
>NA|TRBV12-5|NA|TRBJ2-5
CASGLGHAAVNEQYF
TGTGCTAGTGGTTTGGGACATGCCGCCGTCAATGAGCAGTACTTC
>TRBD2|TRBV5-1|NA|TRBJ2-3
CASKKSGTSKTDTQYF
TGCGCCAGCAAAAAAAGCGGGACTAGCAAGACAGATACGCAGTATTTT
>NA|TRBV12-3/TRBV12-4|NA|TRBJ2-1
CASSLGERNEQFF
TGTGCCAGCAGCCTCGGAGAGCGCAATGAGCAGTTCTTC
>NA|TRBV27|NA|TRBJ2-3
CASSLSSVYTQYF
TGTGCCAGCAGTTTATCTAGCGTATATACGCAGTATTTT
>NA|TRBV7-2|NA|TRBJ2-1
CASSFVGTSGNEQFF
TGTGCCAGCAGCTTTGTCGGGACCTCGGGGAATGAGCAGTTCTTC
>TRBD1|TRBV5-4|NA|TRBJ1-2
CASSTSTGKIYGYTF
TGTGCCAGCAGCACGTCGACAGGGAAAATCTATGGCTACACCTTC
>NA|TRBV20-1|few|TRBJ2-3
CSALWTVTDTQYF
TGCAGTGCGTTATGGACCGTCACAGATACGCAGTATTTT
>NA|TRBV7-3|few|TRBJ2-1
CASSSTAMGNEQFF
TGTGCCAGCAGCTCGACGGCTATGGGTAATGAGCAGTTCTTC
>NA|TRBV7-9|NA|TRBJ2-1
CASSLDQGEQFF
TGTGCCAGCAGCTTAGATCAGGGTGAGCAGTTCTTC
>NA|TRBV20-1|NA|TRBJ2-4
CSARPLTDWAKNIQYF
TGCAGTGCTAGACCTTTAACTGACTGGGCCAAAAACATTCAGTACTTC
>TRBD1|TRBV3-1|NA|TRBJ1-1
CASSPGTGGEAFF
TGTGCCAGCAGCCCCGGGACAGGGGGTGAAGCTTTCTTT
>TRBD1|TRBV5-1|many|TRBJ2-5
CASSWVPSGQGRQETQYF
TGCGCCAGCAGCTGGGTACCTTCGGGACAGGGCCGCCAAGAGACCCAGTACTTC
>TRBD2|TRBV20-1|NA|TRBJ2-2
CSALTSGSAGELFF
TGCAGTGCCCTTACTAGCGGGAGCGCCGGGGAGCTGTTTTTT
>TRBD1|TRBV3-1|once|TRBJ2-2
CASRLDVLTGKNTGELFF
TGTGCCAGCAGACTAGATGTCCTGACAGGGAAGAACACCGGGGAGCTGTTTTTT
>NA|TRBV11-2|NA|TRBJ1-2
CASSFAGGGTF
TGTGCCAGCAGCTTCGCCGGGGGGGGCACCTTC
>NA|TRBV7-2|once|TRBJ2-7
CASSAVRGYEQYF
TGTGCCAGCAGCGCGGTGCGGGGCTACGAGCAGTACTTC
>NA|TRBV25-1|few|TRBJ2-7
CASSENGIGLYEQYF
TGTGCCAGCAGTGAAAACGGTATCGGGCTCTACGAGCAGTACTTC
>NA|TRBV4-2|NA|TRBJ1-4
CASSRRRAGNEKLFF
TGTGCCAGCAGCCGCCGCAGGGCGGGGAATGAAAAACTGTTTTTT
>NA|TRBV14|few|TRBJ2-7
CASSQVYVQYF
TGTGCCAGCAGCCAGGTCTACGTGCAGTACTTC
>TRBD1|TRBV28|NA|TRBJ2-1
CASSLGQIYNEQFF
TGTGCCAGCAGTTTGGGACAGATCTACAATGAGCAGTTCTTC
>NA|TRBV7-6|few|TRBJ2-1
CASRLGQNNEQFF
TGTGCCAGCAGGTTGGGGCAGAACAATGAGCAGTTCTTC
>TRBD2|TRBV6-1|NA|TRBJ2-1
CASSLGLAGGRRGNEQFF
TGTGCCAGCAGTCTGGGACTAGCGGGAGGCCGGAGGGGCAATGAGCAGTTCTTC
>NA|TRBV5-1|NA|TRBJ2-7
CASSFTSISLYEQYF
TGCGCCAGCAGCTTTACTAGTATCAGCCTCTACGAGCAGTACTTC
>TRBD2|TRBV12-3/TRBV12-4|many|TRBJ2-1
CASSSPPSGGYNEQFF
TGTGCCAGCAGTTCCCCTCCTAGCGGAGGATACAATGAGCAGTTCTTC
>NA|TRBV7-9|NA|TRBJ2-3
CASSFRSGDTQYF
TGTGCCAGCAGCTTTCGTTCGGGAGATACGCAGTATTTT
>NA|TRBV6-6|NA|TRBJ1-4
CASSLLLGGSTNEKLFF
TGTGCCAGCAGTCTGCTGCTGGGGGGCTCAACTAATGAAAAACTGTTTTTT
>NA|TRBV12-3/TRBV12-4|NA|TRBJ1-1
CASISGTTYTEAFF
TGTGCCTCGATATCCGGGACAACGTACACTGAAGCTTTCTTT
>NA|TRBV7-2|NA|TRBJ1-2
CASNFLGQLLNYGYTF
TGTGCCAGCAATTTTTTGGGGCAGCTACTTAACTATGGCTACACCTTC
>NA|TRBV12-3/TRBV12-4|many|TRBJ2-7
CASSLNRVYEQYF
TGTGCCAGCAGTTTAAACAGGGTATACGAGCAGTACTTC
>NA|TRBV20-1|NA|TRBJ2-5
CSARGSPATETQYF
TGCAGTGCTAGAGGGTCGCCGGCTACGGAGACCCAGTACTTC
>NA|TRBV6-2/TRBV6-3|many|TRBJ2-7
CASSDNLSEQYF
TGTGCCAGCAGTGACAACCTCAGCGAGCAGTACTTC
>NA|TRBV7-6|many|TRBJ2-7
CASSRDLSYEQYF
TGTGCCAGCAGCAGGGACCTCTCCTACGAGCAGTACTTC
>NA|TRBV3-1|NA|TRBJ2-7
CASSRSQGMGYEQYF
TGTGCCAGCAGCCGATCACAGGGAATGGGTTACGAGCAGTACTTC
>TRBD2|TRBV20-1|NA|TRBJ2-7
CSALTSGSWYEQYF
TGCAGTGCTTTAACTAGCGGGAGTTGGTACGAGCAGTACTTC
>NA|TRBV29-1|many|TRBJ2-4
CSGGDPGIQYF
TGCAGCGGGGGGGACCCTGGGATTCAGTACTTC
>NA|TRBV9|NA|TRBJ1-4
CASSETPRQDEKLFF
TGTGCCAGCAGCGAGACCCCGAGGCAGGACGAAAAACTGTTTTTT
>TRBD1|TRBV27|few|TRBJ2-7
CASSLSRTGGGYEQYF
TGTGCCAGCAGTTTATCTAGGACAGGGGGCGGTTACGAGCAGTACTTC
>NA|TRBV6-5|NA|TRBJ2-5
CASAPYSSETQYF
TGTGCCAGCGCTCCGTATTCATCGGAGACCCAGTACTTC
>NA|TRBV5-1|NA|TRBJ2-7
CASSLRGAEETRYF
TGCGCCAGCAGCTTGCGGGGGGCGGAGGAGACCCGGTACTTC
>TRBD1|TRBV7-9|NA|TRBJ1-4
CASSLAWTGDEKLFF
TGTGCCAGCAGCTTAGCTTGGACAGGGGATGAAAAACTGTTTTTT
>NA|TRBV20-1|many|TRBJ1-1
CSASPQGREAFF
TGCAGTGCTAGTCCCCAGGGGAGGGAAGCTTTCTTT
>TRBD1|TRBV6-5|few|TRBJ2-5
CASSYSFSGGRETQYF
TGTGCCAGCAGTTACTCGTTCTCAGGGGGCAGGGAGACCCAGTACTTC
>NA|TRBV7-3|NA|TRBJ2-1
CASSSGTGDSGRLYNEQFF
TGTGCCAGCAGCTCCGGGACAGGGGATAGCGGGAGGTTATACAATGAGCAGTTCTTC
>NA|TRBV7-9|few|TRBJ2-7
CASSTDLGEQYF
TGTGCCAGCAGCACGGACCTGGGGGAGCAGTACTTC
>TRBD2|TRBV14|NA|TRBJ2-1
CASSNGLAGVHEQFF
TGTGCCAGCAGCAATGGACTAGCGGGGGTTCATGAGCAGTTCTTC
>TRBD2|TRBV27|NA|TRBJ2-1
CASSRSVGTSGTNEQFF
TGTGCCAGCAGCCGAAGCGTTGGGACTAGCGGGACTAATGAGCAGTTCTTC
>TRBD2|TRBV28|few|TRBJ2-1
CASFSSGRAPYNEQFF
TGTGCCAGCTTCAGTAGCGGGAGGGCTCCCTACAATGAGCAGTTCTTC